Below, 27 T cell receptor beta chains from the same sample are listed, as sequenced in a study of cytomegalovirus exposure and HLA in healthy donors (dated by TCRdb to about 2017). Libraries were prepared through the immunoSEQ multiplex PCR assay. A mixture of 60 forward primers for TCR Vbeta segments and 13 reverse primers for TCR Jbeta segments was used in the multiplex PCR. TCRdb's version of the immuneACCESS table is confined to in-frame rearrangements and falls short of the full clone set. An unresolved V gene accounts for under half of the shortfall where checked; the remainder is of unknown origin. The sample records roughly 110,000 clones, around 74% of which are singletons. The top ten hold approximately 4.4% of the sample. Input material: PBMCs. The receptors were sampled from a man in his thirties or forties in good health and CMV-seropositive.

The chain carries TRBV29-1 and TRBJ2-2, with D maybe TRBD1 (7 bases). CDR1 SQVTM and CDR2 ANQGSEA come from the germline V gene. V was clipped by 7 bases and J by 2 bases, with 14 bases between them. The CDR3 totals 14 residues. The DNA of the CDR3 is TGCAGCGCAGGGGGGACACTTAACACCGGGGAGCTGTTTTTT. Its protein product is CSAGGTLNTGELFF.

The chain couples TRBV5-1 to TRBJ1-5, with TRBD1 as a possible D gene (5 bases). V was shortened by 1 base and J by 7 bases, with 21 bases between the two germline ends. Germline V gene data show CDR1 as SGHRS and CDR2 as YFSETQ. This CDR3 has 17 amino acids. This CDR3 is CASSLQGRREGGQPQHF. The DNA for the CDR3 is TGCGCCAGCAGCTTGCAGGGCAGGAGGGAGGGTGGACAGCCCCAGCATTTT.

The CDR3 nucleotides read TGTGCCTGGAGTGTGAATGGACAGTCAGGTGGCTACACCTTC. It specifies CAWSVNGQSGGYTF. This sequence joins TRBV30 and TRBJ1-2; a weak D match, TRBD1 (6 bases). The CDR3 length is 14 residues. The V gene lost 0 bases and the J gene lost 7 bases, with 15 bases spanning the gap. Germline CDR1 and CDR2: GTSNPN and SVGIG (reference sequence).

This clone was seen more than once but under ten times. The chain couples TRBV6-1 to TRBJ2-1; 9 nucleotides align to TRBD2. The CDR3 has 13 amino acids. Germline V lookup: CDR1 MNHNS, CDR2 SASEGT. Trimming took 8 bases from V and 6 from J; bases not matched to a gene: 5. The CDR3 reads CASGTSPINEQFF. The CDR3 DNA follows: TGTGCCAGCGGGACTAGCCCTATCAATGAGCAGTTCTTC.

This clone was detected a few times. The rearrangement links TRBV18 to TRBJ2-1; TRBD1 matches 7 bases. The CDR3 is 15 residues long. From germline, CDR1 is KGHSH and CDR2 LQKENI. Trimming cost V 2 bases and J 5 bases; bases outside gene matches: 6. DNA for the CDR3: TGTGCCAGCTCACCAACGACAGGGACGAACAATGAGCAGTTCTTC. Amino acids: CASSPTTGTNNEQFF.

This clone has only a few counts. The chain employs TRBV7-6 and TRBJ2-5; 11 bases are shared with TRBD1. Unmatched junction bases numbered 4, after V lost 2 bases and J lost 5 bases. In germline, CDR1 is SGHVS, CDR2 FNYEAQ. The CDR3 covers 15 residues. In DNA, the CDR3 is TGTGCCAGCAGCTTACGGACAGGGGGCTATGAGACCCAGTACTTC. The encoded protein is CASSLRTGGYETQYF.

The chain has TRBV27 and TRBJ1-2; weak D call: TRBD1 (6 bases). V lost 5 bases to trimming and J lost 2 bases, with 9 bases between them. This CDR3 is built from 13 residues. The germline gives CDR1 MNHEY, CDR2 SMNVEV (reference sequence). The chain's CDR3 is CASSRTENYGYTF. The CDR3 nucleotides read TGTGCCAGCAGTCGGACAGAGAACTATGGCTACACCTTC.

The V and J genes are TRBV7-9 and TRBJ1-2; 8 bases are a match to TRBD1. Trimming at V came to 8 bases and at J to 4 bases, leaving 15 bases not matched to a gene. The CDR3 covers 16 residues. The germline gives CDR1 SEHNR, CDR2 FQNEAQ (reference sequence). CDR3 in DNA: TGTGCCAGCTCTTTTGGGACAGGAGATCTTATCTATGGCTACACCTTC. Its protein is CASSFGTGDLIYGYTF. Using reference TRBV7-9 and TRBJ1-2 for the parts outside the CDR3, the full variable domain is DTGVSQNPRHKITKRGQNVTFRCDPISEHNRLYWYRQTLGQGPEFLTYFQNEAQLEKSRLLSDRFSAERPKGSFSTLEIQRTEQGDSAMYLCASSFGTGDLIYGYTFGSGTRLTVV.

The J gene is TRBJ2-2, the V gene TRBV4-1; 12 bases match TRBD2. CDR3 length: 17 amino acids. CDR1 is MGHRA and CDR2 is YSYEKL in the germline V gene. Trimming cost V 4 bases and J 0 bases; bases outside gene matches: 3. Here the CDR3 reads CASSRTSGVSNTGELFF. DNA for the CDR3: TGCGCCAGCAGCCGGACTAGCGGGGTTTCGAACACCGGGGAGCTGTTTTTT.

The chain has TRBV5-1 and TRBJ1-5, with D perhaps TRBD1 (5 bases). CDR1 is SGHRS and CDR2 is YFSETQ in the germline V gene. This CDR3 spans 15 amino acids. Trimming removed 4 bases from V and 6 bases from J, with 17 bases in between. CDR3 protein: CASSAGPGNGQPQHF. The CDR3 DNA reads TGCGCCAGCAGCGCGGGACCGGGAAATGGTCAGCCCCAGCATTTT.

The chain recombines TRBV4-1 with TRBJ2-3, with D tentatively TRBD2 (6 bases). Germline CDR1 is MGHRA and CDR2 is YSYEKL. The CDR3 has 14 residues. V was clipped by 4 bases and J by 4 bases, with 12 bases between them. The CDR3 sequence is CASSLLGGADTQYF. The CDR3 nucleotides are TGCGCCAGCAGCCTCTTGGGCGGGGCAGATACGCAGTATTTT.

The CDR3 spells CAISPWELGEDTEAFF. In nucleotides, the CDR3 is TGTGCCATCAGTCCTTGGGAGCTGGGCGAGGACACTGAAGCTTTCTTT. The chain is built from TRBV10-3 and TRBJ1-1; no reliable D call. The length of the CDR3 is 16 residues. V lost 5 bases to trimming and J lost 3 bases, with 19 bases between them. Germline CDR1 reads ENHRY; CDR2 reads SYGVKD.

CDR3 sequence reads: CASSQVDRPGDGYTF. The CDR3 DNA reads as TGCGCCAGCAGCCAAGTCGACAGGCCTGGAGATGGCTACACCTTC. The rearrangement uses TRBV4-1 and TRBJ1-2; D is perhaps TRBD1 (6 bases). The CDR3 length is 15 residues. Germline V lookup: CDR1 MGHRA, CDR2 YSYEKL. V lost 1 base, J lost 6 bases, and 15 bases lay in between.

V and J are TRBV28 and TRBJ1-2, with D unclear. The CDR3 runs 13 residues. The V end lost 6 bases, the J end lost 4 bases, and 12 bases lay between the germline ends. Looked up from germline, CDR1 is MDHEN and CDR2 is SYDVKM. The DNA for the CDR3 is TGTGCCAGCAGGATACAGAGAACCTATGGCTACACCTTC. This gives the protein CASRIQRTYGYTF.

This chain joins TRBV2 and TRBJ1-5; TRBD1 aligns across 7 bases. The CDR3 runs 16 residues. CDR1 SNHLY and CDR2 FYNNEI come from the germline V gene. The V gene end was trimmed by 6 bases and the J gene end by 0 bases; junction bases not matched to a gene: 8. CDR3: CASRETGRPSNQPQHF. CDR3 in DNA: TGTGCCAGCAGGGAGACAGGGAGGCCTAGCAATCAGCCCCAGCATTTT.

This clone appeared a single time. The chain couples TRBV30 to TRBJ2-3, with 12 bases that match TRBD2. The V segment lost 2 bases and the J segment 2 bases; nucleotides outside the gene matches: 5. Germline values: CDR1 GTSNPN, CDR2 SVGIG (reference sequence). This CDR3 has 16 residues. The CDR3 nucleotides are TGTGCCTGGAGTACGAGGACTAGCGGGGACACAGATACGCAGTATTTT. It codes for CAWSTRTSGDTDTQYF.

On this clone: The sample contains more than one DNA sequence encoding this CDR3. Here the CDR3 DNA reads TGTGCCAGCAGCTTAGGACAGGGGGCCTACGAGCAGTACTTC. It yields the protein CASSLGQGAYEQYF. The V call is TRBV11-2, the J call TRBJ2-7; TRBD1 aligns across 9 bases. This CDR3 comprises 14 residues. Germline values: CDR1 SGHAT, CDR2 FQNNGV. The trim removed 1 base at V and 2 bases at J, leaving 0 bases unmatched.

V usage is TRBV30 and J usage is TRBJ1-3, with a possible D match to TRBD1 (5 bases). This CDR3 is built from 13 residues. Germline V gene data show CDR1 as GTSNPN and CDR2 as SVGIG (reference sequence). Trimming cost V 5 bases and J 0 bases, with 8 bases left between them. The CDR3 coding sequence is TGTGCCTGGGATGACAGCTCTGGAAACACCATATATTTT. Amino acids: CAWDDSSGNTIYF.

V gene TRBV10-1 combines with J gene TRBJ1-1; D possibly corresponds to TRBD1 (6 bases). V was clipped by 6 bases and J by 3 bases, with 14 bases between them. The length of the CDR3 is 14 residues. Looked up from germline, CDR1 is WNHNN and CDR2 is SYGVQD (reference sequence). The CDR3 here is CASRERQEDTEAFF. The CDR3 DNA reads as TGCGCCAGCAGGGAAAGACAGGAAGACACTGAAGCTTTCTTT.

The J gene is TRBJ2-7, the V gene TRBV2; 7 nucleotides align to TRBD2. Germline V gene sequence: CDR1 SNHLY, CDR2 FYNNEI. This CDR3 is built from 15 residues. V gave up 8 bases and J gave up 7 bases; unmatched junction bases: 17. The CDR3 DNA is TGTGCCAGCTGGGGGGGGATAGGGCCCGGTGCAGAGCAGTACTTC. Translation: CASWGGIGPGAEQYF. Full variable domain (rest looked up from reference TRBV2 and TRBJ2-7): EPEVTQTPSHQVTQMGQEVILRCVPISNHLYFYWYRQILGQKVEFLVSFYNNEISEKSEIFDDQFSVERPDGSNFTLKIRSTKLEDSAMYFCASWGGIGPGAEQYFGPGTRLTVT.

The rearrangement joins TRBV4-2 to TRBJ2-1; tentatively, D is TRBD2 (6 bases). The CDR3 runs to 16 residues. Trimming left V 0 bases short and J 3 bases short, with 12 bases between. Per germline, CDR1 LGHNA and CDR2 YNFKEQ. The CDR3 nucleotides are TGTGCCAGCAGCCAAGATGGGCGGGGTAACTACAATGAGCAGTTCTTC. This translates into CASSQDGRGNYNEQFF.

Notes on this clone: Other DNA sequences from this sample encode an identical CDR3 as well. The chain is built from TRBV4-2 and TRBJ1-1; D is perhaps TRBD1 (6 bases). This CDR3 region has 14 residues. Trimming pared 2 bases from V and 2 bases from J, leaving 9 bases between. Germline CDR1 is LGHNA and CDR2 is YNFKEQ. CDR3 residues: CASSQQQGNTEAFF. Written as DNA, the CDR3 is TGTGCCAGCAGCCAACAACAGGGAAACACTGAAGCTTTCTTT.

This clone showed up just once. The gene calls are TRBV5-1 and TRBJ2-5; TRBD2 agrees at 11 bases. There are 18 residues in the CDR3. Germline CDR1 and CDR2: SGHRS and YFSETQ. J was trimmed by 4 bases and V by 3 bases; bases with no gene match: 14. Here the CDR3 DNA reads TGCGCCAGCAGCTCGGGTCTTAGCGGGGGGGCACGGGGAGAGACCCAGTACTTC. Protein sequence: CASSSGLSGGARGETQYF.

The chain uses TRBV19 and TRBJ1-2, with 7 positions matching TRBD1. Germline V gene sequence: CDR1 LNHDA, CDR2 SQIVND (reference sequence). This CDR3 contains 14 residues. The ends lost 6 bases at V and 4 bases at J; junction bases unmatched: 8. In nucleotides, the CDR3 is TGTGCCAGTAGCCCCGACAGGGAGGCCTATGGCTACACCTTC. It yields the protein CASSPDREAYGYTF.

This clone was detected once. The V call is TRBV5-5, the J call TRBJ1-2; perhaps TRBD1 as D (5 bases). V was shortened by 5 bases and J by 5 bases, with 13 bases between the two germline ends. The V gene's germline CDR1 is SGHKS and CDR2 YYEKEE (reference sequence). This CDR3 is built from 13 residues. This CDR3 reads CASSRTGLYGYTF. CDR3 DNA: TGTGCCAGCAGTCGTACAGGCCTTTATGGCTACACCTTC.

This chain's CDR3 is CAISPGQSRSGANVLTF. In nucleotides, the CDR3 is TGTGCCATCAGTCCGGGACAGAGCCGCTCTGGGGCCAACGTCCTGACTTTC. The chain combines TRBV10-3 with TRBJ2-6; 7 bases agree with TRBD1. This CDR3 contains 17 residues. Germline V lookup: CDR1 ENHRY, CDR2 SYGVKD. The V and J ends lost 5 bases and 0 bases, in that order; junction bases with no gene match: 7.

This chain joins TRBV28 and TRBJ1-1; 9 bases map to TRBD1. J was trimmed by 5 bases and V by 4 bases; bases with no gene match: 11. There are 16 residues in the CDR3. Germline V gene sequence: CDR1 MDHEN, CDR2 SYDVKM. The CDR3 nucleotides are TGTGCCAGCAGTTCCGCTACAGGGGGCGGATGGACTGAAGCTTTCTTT. It specifies CASSSATGGGWTEAFF.